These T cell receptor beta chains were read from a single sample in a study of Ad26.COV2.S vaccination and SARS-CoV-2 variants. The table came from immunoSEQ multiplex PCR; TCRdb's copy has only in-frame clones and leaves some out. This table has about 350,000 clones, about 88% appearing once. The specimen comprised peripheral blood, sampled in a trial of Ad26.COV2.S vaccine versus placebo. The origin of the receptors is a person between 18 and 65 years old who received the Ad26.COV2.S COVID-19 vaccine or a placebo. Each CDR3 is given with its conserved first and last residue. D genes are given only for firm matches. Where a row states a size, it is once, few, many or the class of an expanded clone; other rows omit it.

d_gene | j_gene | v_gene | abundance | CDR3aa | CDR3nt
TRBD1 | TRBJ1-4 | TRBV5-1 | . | CASSPVVGTGNEKLFF | TGCGCCAGCAGCCCCGTGGTTGGGACAGGGAATGAAAAACTGTTTTTT
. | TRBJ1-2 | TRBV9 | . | CASSVVASDPNYGYTF | TGTGCCAGCAGCGTAGTCGCTTCAGACCCTAACTATGGCTACACCTTC
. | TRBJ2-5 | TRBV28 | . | CASRPWGAQETQYF | TGTGCCAGCAGGCCCTGGGGGGCCCAAGAGACCCAGTACTTC
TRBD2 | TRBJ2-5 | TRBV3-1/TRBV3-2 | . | CASRQASSGGEKETQYF | TGTGCCAGCAGGCAGGCTTCTAGCGGGGGGGAAAAAGAGACCCAGTACTTC
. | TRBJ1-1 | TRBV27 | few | CASILQGTTEAFF | TGTGCCAGCATCCTGCAGGGGACGACTGAAGCTTTCTTT
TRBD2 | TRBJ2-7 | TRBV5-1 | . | CASSSDTGGYEQYF | TGCGCCAGCAGCTCGGACACGGGGGGCTACGAGCAGTACTTC
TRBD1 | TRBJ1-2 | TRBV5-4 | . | CASSTYRGFNYGYTF | TGTGCCAGCAGCACTTACAGGGGTTTTAACTATGGCTACACCTTC
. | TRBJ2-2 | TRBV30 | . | CAWSADRADTGELFF | TGTGCCTGGAGTGCTGACCGGGCCGACACCGGGGAGCTGTTTTTT
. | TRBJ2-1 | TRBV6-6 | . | CASTLEGRNNEQFF | TGTGCCAGCACTCTGGAGGGTAGAAACAATGAGCAGTTCTTC
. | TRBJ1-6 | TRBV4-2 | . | CASSQLQLVLNSPLHF | TGTGCCAGCAGCCAACTACAACTAGTACTCAATTCACCCCTCCACTTT
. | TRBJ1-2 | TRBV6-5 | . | CASSPSSRVGYGYTF | TGTGCCAGCAGTCCTTCGAGCAGGGTCGGGTATGGCTACACCTTC
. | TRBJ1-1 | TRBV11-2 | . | CASSSQEGTEAFF | TGTGCCAGCAGCTCCCAGGAGGGGACTGAAGCTTTCTTT
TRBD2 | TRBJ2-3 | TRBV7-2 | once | CASSLGLAGGPSDTQYF | TGTGCCAGCAGTCTTGGGCTAGCGGGAGGGCCATCAGATACGCAGTATTTT
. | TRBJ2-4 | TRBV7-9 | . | CASSLGGRNIQYF | TGTGCCAGCAGCTTAGGGGGAAGAAACATTCAGTACTTC
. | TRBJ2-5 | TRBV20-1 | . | CSASSLPEPKTQYF | TGCAGTGCTAGTTCCCTTCCGGAACCAAAGACCCAGTACTTC
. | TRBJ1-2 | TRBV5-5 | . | CASSEPSEGLDGYTF | TGTGCCAGCAGCGAACCCTCCGAGGGGCTCGATGGCTACACCTTC
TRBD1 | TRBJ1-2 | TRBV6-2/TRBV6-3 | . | CASSYVGQVVGYTF | TGTGCCAGCAGTTACGTGGGACAGGTAGTTGGCTACACCTTC
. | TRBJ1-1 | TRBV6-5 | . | CASSSTGNTEAFF | TGTGCCAGCAGTTCGACAGGGAACACTGAAGCTTTCTTT
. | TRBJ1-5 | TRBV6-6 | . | CASRGNQPQHF | TGTGCCAGCAGAGGCAATCAGCCCCAGCATTTT
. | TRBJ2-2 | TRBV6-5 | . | CASSYGRPRRTGELFF | TGTGCCAGCAGTTATGGACGCCCCCGGAGGACCGGGGAGCTGTTTTTT
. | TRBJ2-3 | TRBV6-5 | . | CASSLRGPDTQYF | TGTGCCAGCAGCCTCCGGGGCCCAGATACGCAGTATTTT
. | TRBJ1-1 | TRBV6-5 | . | CATRSTGTEAFF | TGTGCCACTCGAAGTACGGGCACTGAAGCTTTCTTT
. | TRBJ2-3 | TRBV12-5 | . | CASGSVSTDTQYF | TGTGCTAGTGGTTCCGTGAGCACAGATACGCAGTATTTT
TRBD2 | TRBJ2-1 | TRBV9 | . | CASSISRLAGIARSYNEQFF | TGTGCCAGCAGCATCAGTCGACTAGCGGGAATTGCTAGGTCCTACAATGAGCAGTTCTTC
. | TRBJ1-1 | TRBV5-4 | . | CASSLVKNTEAFF | TGTGCCAGCAGCTTGGTGAAGAACACTGAAGCTTTCTTT
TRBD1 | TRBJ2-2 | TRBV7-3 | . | CASSKLQGIGELFF | TGTGCCAGCAGCAAATTACAGGGGATCGGGGAGCTGTTTTTT
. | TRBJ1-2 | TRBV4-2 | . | CASSPKIEEVGYGYTF | TGTGCCAGCAGCCCAAAAATAGAAGAAGTAGGCTATGGCTACACCTTC
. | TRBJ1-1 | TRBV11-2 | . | CASSLDWRPPFRDTEAFF | TGTGCCAGCAGCTTAGACTGGAGGCCACCCTTTAGGGACACTGAAGCTTTCTTT
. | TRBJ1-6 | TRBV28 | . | CASSLSRRLYNSPLHF | TGTGCCAGCAGCTTAAGCAGGAGACTTTATAATTCACCCCTCCACTTT
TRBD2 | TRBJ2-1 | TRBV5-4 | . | CASSQPAGEGSEQFF | TGTGCCAGCAGCCAACCAGCGGGAGAAGGCAGTGAGCAGTTCTTC
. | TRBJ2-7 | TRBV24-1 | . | CATSDLRTYEQYF | TGTGCCACCAGTGATCTCCGTACCTACGAGCAGTACTTC
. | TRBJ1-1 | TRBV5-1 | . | CASRDLNTEAFF | TGCGCCAGCAGGGACTTAAACACTGAAGCTTTCTTT
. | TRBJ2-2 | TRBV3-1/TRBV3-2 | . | CASSQSVAIGELFF | TGTGCCAGCAGCCAATCGGTCGCGATAGGGGAGCTGTTTTTT
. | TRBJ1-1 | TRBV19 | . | CASSMGGLNTEAFF | TGTGCCAGTAGTATGGGCGGTTTGAACACTGAAGCTTTCTTT
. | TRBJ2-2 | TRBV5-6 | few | CASSLDLGALMGGELFF | TGTGCCAGCAGCTTGGATTTGGGGGCTTTGATGGGCGGGGAGCTGTTTTTT
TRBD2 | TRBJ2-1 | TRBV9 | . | CASSVASGGTYNEQFF | TGTGCCAGCAGCGTAGCTTCCGGGGGGACCTACAATGAGCAGTTCTTC
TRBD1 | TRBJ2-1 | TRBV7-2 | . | CASSLAGDRVNEQFF | TGTGCCAGCAGCTTAGCGGGAGACAGGGTCAATGAGCAGTTCTTC
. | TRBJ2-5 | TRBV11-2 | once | CASSLEWQETQYF | TGTGCCAGCAGCTTAGAGTGGCAAGAGACCCAGTACTTC
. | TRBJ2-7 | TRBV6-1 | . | CASSETRHEQYF | TGTGCCAGCAGTGAAACCCGCCACGAGCAGTACTTC
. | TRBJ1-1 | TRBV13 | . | CASSFQGEAFF | TGTGCCAGCAGCTTCCAGGGAGAAGCTTTCTTT
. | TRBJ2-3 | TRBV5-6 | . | CASSFSGTDTQYF | TGTGCCAGCAGCTTCTCCGGCACAGATACGCAGTATTTT
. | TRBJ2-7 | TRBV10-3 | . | CAISSGVGSLGPEQYF | TGTGCCATCAGTTCAGGAGTGGGGTCCCTGGGGCCCGAGCAGTACTTC
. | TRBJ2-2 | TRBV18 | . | CASSPVGAGLTNTGELFF | TGTGCCAGCTCACCAGTAGGGGCGGGACTTACGAACACCGGGGAGCTGTTTTTT
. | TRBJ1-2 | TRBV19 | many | CASSILLAPGDGYTF | TGTGCCAGTAGTATTTTATTGGCGCCCGGGGATGGCTACACCTTC
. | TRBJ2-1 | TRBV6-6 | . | CASSFDRSFFGEQFF | TGTGCCAGCAGTTTTGACAGGAGTTTCTTCGGTGAGCAGTTCTTC
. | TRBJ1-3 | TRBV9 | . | CASSVDGTDGNTIYF | TGTGCCAGCAGCGTAGATGGGACGGATGGAAACACCATATATTTT
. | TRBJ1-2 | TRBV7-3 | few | CASSQTANYGYTF | TGTGCCAGCAGCCAGACAGCTAACTATGGCTACACCTTC
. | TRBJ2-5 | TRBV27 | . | CASSFTGSQETQYF | TGTGCCAGCAGTTTCACAGGGAGCCAAGAGACCCAGTACTTC
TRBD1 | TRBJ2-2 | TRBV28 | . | CASIYALGQGVHGGELFF | TGTGCCAGCATTTACGCTCTGGGACAGGGGGTACATGGCGGGGAGCTGTTTTTT
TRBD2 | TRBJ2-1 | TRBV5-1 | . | CASSSVPGGGYEQFF | TGCGCCAGCAGCTCGGTCCCGGGAGGGGGGTATGAGCAGTTCTTC
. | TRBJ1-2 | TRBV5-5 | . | CASRPGRNYGYTF | TGTGCCAGCAGGCCGGGTAGGAACTATGGCTACACCTTC
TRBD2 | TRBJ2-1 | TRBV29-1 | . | CSVGLAGTGQFF | TGCAGCGTGGGACTAGCGGGGACTGGGCAGTTCTTC
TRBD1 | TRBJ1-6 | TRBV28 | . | CASSSPGTGNDNSPLHF | TGTGCCAGCAGTTCGCCCGGGACAGGGAACGATAATTCACCCCTCCACTTT
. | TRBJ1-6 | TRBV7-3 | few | CASINSPLHF | TGTGCCAGCATAAATTCACCCCTCCACTTT